A selection of T cell receptor beta chains follows, all from one sample in a study of blood T cell repertoires in COVID-19. The repertoire was sequenced with immunoSEQ multiplex PCR; TCRdb's copy has only in-frame clones and lacks some. This sample has about 130,000 clones, with roughly 91% found just once. The sequenced sample consisted of peripheral blood. The receptors derive from a man between 60 and 75 years old with COVID-19, enrolled during active disease. CDR3s include the opening cysteine and the closing phenylalanine or tryptophan. The order of the fields is D gene, J gene, CDR3 length, V gene, clone size, CDR3 protein, CDR3 DNA. A D gene is named only where the DNA matches it firmly. Only part of the rows carry a size: once, few, many, or a class if the clone is expanded.

- TRBJ2-4 17 TRBV7-8 - CASSWLGGAGAKNIQYF TGTGCCAGCAGTTGGCTCGGGGGTGCCGGGGCCAAAAACATTCAGTACTTC
TRBD1 TRBJ1-2 14 TRBV7-3 - CASSPPTGNYGYTF TGTGCCAGCAGCCCCCCGACAGGGAACTATGGCTACACCTTC
- TRBJ1-4 14 TRBV6-1 - CASSEVVALEKLFF TGTGCCAGCAGTGAAGTGGTGGCCCTTGAAAAACTGTTTTTT
- TRBJ1-2 15 TRBV5-4 - CASSLSGVSDYGYTF TGTGCCAGCAGCTTGAGCGGGGTCTCGGACTATGGCTACACCTTC
TRBD1 TRBJ1-3 16 TRBV9 - CASSAGTGGPGNTIYF TGTGCCAGCAGCGCCGGGACAGGGGGGCCTGGAAACACCATATATTTT
TRBD2 TRBJ2-1 15 TRBV11-2 once CASSLDHRGGLGQFF TGTGCCAGCAGCTTAGATCACCGGGGGGGCTTGGGGCAGTTCTTC
TRBD1 TRBJ2-1 16 TRBV14 - CASSLAWGTGGGEQFF TGTGCCAGCAGCCTCGCCTGGGGGACAGGGGGCGGGGAGCAGTTCTTC
TRBD1 TRBJ1-2 15 TRBV5-1 - CASSLVGEGARGYTF TGCGCCAGCAGCTTGGTTGGTGAGGGGGCTCGTGGCTACACCTTC
TRBD2 TRBJ2-5 14 TRBV6-2/TRBV6-3 - CASSYAGGQETQYF TGTGCCAGCAGTTACGCGGGGGGGCAAGAGACCCAGTACTTC
- TRBJ1-2 16 TRBV5-4 - CASIQSTGGRGVGYTF TGTGCCAGCATCCAATCCACGGGGGGGCGAGGGGTTGGCTACACCTTC
TRBD2 TRBJ2-3 16 TRBV27 - CASSPQLAGWTDTQYF TGTGCCAGCAGTCCTCAACTAGCGGGGTGGACAGATACGCAGTATTTT
TRBD1 TRBJ2-7 14 TRBV30 - CAWSFGTVTYEQYF TGTGCCTGGAGTTTCGGGACAGTTACCTACGAGCAGTACTTC
TRBD1 TRBJ1-5 14 TRBV7-9 few CASSPTGANQPQHF TGTGCCAGCAGCCCGACAGGGGCCAATCAGCCCCAGCATTTT
- TRBJ2-2 17 TRBV4-2 - CASSQEWGGPDTGELFF TGTGCCAGCAGCCAAGAATGGGGGGGGCCGGACACCGGGGAGCTGTTTTTT
- TRBJ2-7 11 TRBV10-3 - CAISERTDVYF TGTGCCATCAGTGAACGGACAGACGTATACTTC
TRBD1 TRBJ2-1 13 TRBV7-6 - CASSQQGVNEQFF TGTGCCAGCAGCCAACAGGGGGTCAATGAGCAGTTCTTC
- TRBJ1-1 15 TRBV11-1 - CASSLGRGAGSEAFF TGTGCCAGCAGCTTAGGGCGGGGCGCGGGTTCTGAAGCTTTCTTT
- TRBJ2-1 13 TRBV18 - CASSPPVSDEQFF TGTGCCAGCTCACCACCGGTGTCGGATGAGCAGTTCTTC
- TRBJ1-5 17 TRBV24-1 - CATSDLRKGGGNQPQHF TGTGCCACCAGTGATTTGAGAAAGGGGGGGGGAAATCAGCCCCAGCATTTT
TRBD2 TRBJ2-1 17 TRBV28 - CASSPMGLAGGHDEQFF TGTGCCAGCAGTCCCATGGGGCTAGCGGGGGGGCACGATGAGCAGTTCTTC
TRBD2 TRBJ2-5 16 TRBV27 - CASSTRSGGRGETQYF TGTGCCAGCAGTACCCGTAGCGGGGGAAGAGGAGAGACCCAGTACTTC
- TRBJ1-2 15 TRBV6-1 - CASSEGHGGNYGYTF TGTGCCAGCAGTGAAGGCCACGGCGGGAACTATGGCTACACCTTC